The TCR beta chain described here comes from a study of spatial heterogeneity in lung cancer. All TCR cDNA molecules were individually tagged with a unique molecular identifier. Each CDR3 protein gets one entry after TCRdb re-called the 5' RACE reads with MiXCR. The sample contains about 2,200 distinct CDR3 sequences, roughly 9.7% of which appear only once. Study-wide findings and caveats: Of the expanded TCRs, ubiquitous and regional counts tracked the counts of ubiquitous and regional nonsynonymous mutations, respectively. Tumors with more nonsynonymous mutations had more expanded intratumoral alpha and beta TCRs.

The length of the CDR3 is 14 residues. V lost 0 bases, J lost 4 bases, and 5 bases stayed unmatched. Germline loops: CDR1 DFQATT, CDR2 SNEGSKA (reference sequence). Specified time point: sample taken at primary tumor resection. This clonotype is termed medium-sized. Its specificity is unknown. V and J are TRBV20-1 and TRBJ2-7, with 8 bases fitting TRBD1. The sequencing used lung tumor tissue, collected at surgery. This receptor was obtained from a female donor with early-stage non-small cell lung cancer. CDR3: CSARDWQGAYEQYF. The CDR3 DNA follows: TGCAGTGCTAGAGATTGGCAGGGGGCGTACGAGCAGTACTTC.